These T cell receptor beta chains were read from a single sample in a study of blood T cell repertoires in COVID-19. Profiled with immunoSEQ multiplex PCR; TCRdb holds only in-frame clones, not every one. The sample includes a few hundred thousand clones, just over 85% of them seen just once. Sequenced input: peripheral blood. These receptors were taken from a man aged 45-65 years with acute or convalescent COVID-19. CDR3s include the opening cysteine and the closing phenylalanine or tryptophan. The order of the fields is clone size, V gene, J gene, D gene, CDR3 DNA, CDR3 protein. The D gene is left open where the match is weak. Not every row has a clone size; where given, it reads once, few, many or a size class.

size: -
V: TRBV5-6
J: TRBJ1-2
D: -
DNA: TGTGCCAGCAGCTTAACCCTACTGCCCGACACTTTCCGTGGTGGCTACACCTTC
CDR3: CASSLTLLPDTFRGGYTF

size: -
V: TRBV19
J: TRBJ2-7
D: TRBD2
DNA: TGTGCCAGTAGTATAGCCAGCGGGGGGAAGGATTACGAGCAGTACTTC
CDR3: CASSIASGGKDYEQYF

size: -
V: TRBV11-2
J: TRBJ1-5
D: TRBD1
DNA: TGTGCCAGCAGCTTGGACAGGGGGCGAAATCAGCCCCAGCATTTT
CDR3: CASSLDRGRNQPQHF

size: -
V: TRBV7-9
J: TRBJ1-4
D: -
DNA: TGTGCCAGCAGTTTCGGGATCAGAGCAACTAATGAAAAACTGTTTTTT
CDR3: CASSFGIRATNEKLFF

size: -
V: TRBV5-6
J: TRBJ1-3
D: TRBD1
DNA: TGTGCCAGCAGCTTGAGAAAGGTTTACAGGGGTAACTCTGGAAACACCATATATTTT
CDR3: CASSLRKVYRGNSGNTIYF

size: -
V: TRBV18
J: TRBJ2-5
D: TRBD2
DNA: TGTGCCAGCTCACCACGGGGCCCAGCGGGGTCAGAGACCCAGTACTTC
CDR3: CASSPRGPAGSETQYF

size: -
V: TRBV19
J: TRBJ2-2
D: TRBD2
DNA: TGTGCCAGTAATCGACTAGCGGGGGCCGGGGAGCTGTTTTTT
CDR3: CASNRLAGAGELFF

size: once
V: TRBV7-6
J: TRBJ1-1
D: TRBD1
DNA: TGTGCCAGCAGCGGAAGGCAGGGGGCCCACACTGAAGCTTTCTTT
CDR3: CASSGRQGAHTEAFF

size: -
V: TRBV5-1
J: TRBJ1-4
D: -
DNA: TGCGCCAGCAGCTCCGGGAGGGGGGATGAAAAACTGTTTTTT
CDR3: CASSSGRGDEKLFF

size: -
V: TRBV7-9
J: TRBJ1-2
D: -
DNA: TGTGCCAGCAGCTTAGACCACAGCTATGGCTACACCTTC
CDR3: CASSLDHSYGYTF

size: once
V: TRBV7-3
J: TRBJ1-1
D: TRBD1
DNA: TGTGCCAGCAGTCCCCAGGCAGGGGGCACTGAAGCTTTCTTT
CDR3: CASSPQAGGTEAFF

size: few
V: TRBV5-6
J: TRBJ1-3
D: -
DNA: TGTGCCAGCAGCTTCGTAGGCAGGGTCGGAAACACCATATATTTT
CDR3: CASSFVGRVGNTIYF

size: -
V: TRBV20-1
J: TRBJ2-1
D: TRBD1
DNA: TGCAGTGCTAGTGCAGGGGGCGTATACAATGAGCAGTTCTTC
CDR3: CSASAGGVYNEQFF

size: -
V: TRBV5-1
J: TRBJ1-3
D: TRBD1
DNA: TGCGCCAGCAGCTTAGGATCACAGGGGATAGGAAACACCATATATTTT
CDR3: CASSLGSQGIGNTIYF

size: -
V: TRBV7-3
J: TRBJ1-2
D: TRBD1
DNA: TGTGCCAGCAGCCAAGGGGGCCGGGGCTATGGCTACACCTTC
CDR3: CASSQGGRGYGYTF

size: -
V: TRBV5-8
J: TRBJ1-5
D: -
DNA: TGTGCCAGCAGATTAACAGGTTTGAGGCCGCCCCAGCATTTT
CDR3: CASRLTGLRPPQHF

size: -
V: TRBV30
J: TRBJ1-4
D: -
DNA: TGTGCCTGGAGTGTACCTAGGGGCCCTGAAAAACTGTTTTTT
CDR3: CAWSVPRGPEKLFF

size: -
V: TRBV19
J: TRBJ2-7
D: TRBD1
DNA: TGTGCCAGTAGTTTCGGACAGGGTGGCGAGCAGTACTTC
CDR3: CASSFGQGGEQYF

size: -
V: TRBV7-6
J: TRBJ2-7
D: TRBD1
DNA: TGTGCCAGCAGCTTAGGGGCAACAGGGGAGCTGGCCTACGAGCAGTACTTC
CDR3: CASSLGATGELAYEQYF

size: -
V: TRBV30
J: TRBJ2-3
D: TRBD2
DNA: TGTGCCTGGAGTGTAAAAGCGGGGGCCGATACGCAGTATTTT
CDR3: CAWSVKAGADTQYF

size: -
V: TRBV6-5
J: TRBJ1-5
D: -
DNA: TGTGCCAGCAGCTCCCTCGGGCAGGGTGTTCAGCCCCAGCATTTT
CDR3: CASSSLGQGVQPQHF

size: -
V: TRBV7-9
J: TRBJ1-2
D: TRBD1
DNA: TGTGCCAGCAGCTTTTCGGGACAGGGCAACTATGGCTACACCTTC
CDR3: CASSFSGQGNYGYTF

size: -
V: TRBV14
J: TRBJ2-2
D: -
DNA: TGTGCCAGCAGCCAATTACAGGGTAACGCCGGGGAGCTGTTTTTT
CDR3: CASSQLQGNAGELFF

size: once
V: TRBV18
J: TRBJ1-1
D: TRBD1
DNA: TGTGCCAGCTCACCACGCACAGGGGGCCGAGGGAACACTGAAGCTTTCTTT
CDR3: CASSPRTGGRGNTEAFF

size: -
V: TRBV19
J: TRBJ1-5
D: TRBD1
DNA: TGTGCCAGTAGTATTTTCAGGGGGCCGAATCAGCCCCAGCATTTT
CDR3: CASSIFRGPNQPQHF

size: once
V: TRBV3-1/TRBV3-2
J: TRBJ2-3
D: TRBD1
DNA: TGTGCCAGCAGCCAAGCCAGGGGGCCAGATACGCAGTATTTT
CDR3: CASSQARGPDTQYF

size: few
V: TRBV5-1
J: TRBJ1-1
D: -
DNA: TGCGCCAGCAGCTTACTTCCTCAGGGTGACACTGAAGCTTTCTTT
CDR3: CASSLLPQGDTEAFF

size: -
V: TRBV12-3/TRBV12-4
J: TRBJ1-2
D: TRBD1
DNA: TGTGCCAGCGGGAATGACAGGGTTGGTGGCTACACCTTC
CDR3: CASGNDRVGGYTF

size: -
V: TRBV5-4
J: TRBJ2-2
D: -
DNA: TGTGCCAGCAGCTTAGGCGGGAACACCGGGGAGCTGTTTTTT
CDR3: CASSLGGNTGELFF

size: -
V: TRBV6-5
J: TRBJ1-2
D: TRBD1
DNA: TGTGCCAGCAGCCGGACAGGGCTCAACTATGGCTACACCTTC
CDR3: CASSRTGLNYGYTF

size: few
V: TRBV5-1
J: TRBJ1-1
D: -
DNA: TGCGCCAGCAGCCCCGCACCGGCGGGGACAGCTTTCTTT
CDR3: CASSPAPAGTAFF

size: -
V: TRBV24-1
J: TRBJ1-1
D: TRBD1
DNA: TGTGCCACCTGTACAGGGGGAAGGGACACTGAAGCTTTCTTT
CDR3: CATCTGGRDTEAFF

size: -
V: TRBV5-6
J: TRBJ1-1
D: TRBD1
DNA: TGTGCCAGCAGCCCAAGGGGGCGCTGGACTGAAGCTTTCTTT
CDR3: CASSPRGRWTEAFF

size: -
V: TRBV6-5
J: TRBJ2-7
D: TRBD2
DNA: TGTGCCAGCAGTTACCACACTAGCGGGCAGTCCTACGAGCAGTACTTC
CDR3: CASSYHTSGQSYEQYF

size: few
V: TRBV14
J: TRBJ1-1
D: -
DNA: TGTGCCAGCAGCCAAGAGACTGTCAACACTGAAGCTTTCTTT
CDR3: CASSQETVNTEAFF

size: -
V: TRBV2
J: TRBJ1-2
D: TRBD1
DNA: TGTGCCAGCAGTGCGGACAGGGTGAGGTATGGCTACACCTTC
CDR3: CASSADRVRYGYTF

size: once
V: TRBV5-1
J: TRBJ2-3
D: -
DNA: TGCGCCACCTCGGTCGGGGACACAGATACGCAGTATTTT
CDR3: CATSVGDTDTQYF

size: -
V: TRBV4-2
J: TRBJ1-4
D: -
DNA: TGTGCCAGCAGCCAAGCCCCGGCAGGGGATGGGGAAAAACTGTTTTTT
CDR3: CASSQAPAGDGEKLFF

size: -
V: TRBV3-1/TRBV3-2
J: TRBJ1-2
D: -
DNA: TGTGCCAGCAGCCAAAACAGGGGCTACACCTTC
CDR3: CASSQNRGYTF

size: -
V: TRBV11-2
J: TRBJ2-3
D: TRBD2
DNA: TGTGCCAGCAGAAGGCTAGCGGGGGGGCAGGCGCAGTATTTT
CDR3: CASRRLAGGQAQYF

size: -
V: TRBV5-4
J: TRBJ2-7
D: TRBD1
DNA: TGTGCCAGCAGCTTGGGAGAGGGGACAGGTAGTTTTAATTACGAGCAGTACTTC
CDR3: CASSLGEGTGSFNYEQYF

size: -
V: TRBV9
J: TRBJ2-6
D: TRBD1
DNA: TGTGCCAGCACCGGACAGGTTAACTCTGGGGCCAACGTCCTGACTTTC
CDR3: CASTGQVNSGANVLTF

size: -
V: TRBV5-1
J: TRBJ2-5
D: -
DNA: TGCGCCAGCAGCTACGAGCCTTACAGGGTCCAAGAGACCCAGTACTTC
CDR3: CASSYEPYRVQETQYF

size: -
V: TRBV6-1
J: TRBJ1-2
D: -
DNA: TGTGCCAGCAGTGAAGTAATACAGTTCTATGGCTACACCTTC
CDR3: CASSEVIQFYGYTF

size: -
V: TRBV5-1
J: TRBJ1-6
D: -
DNA: TGCGCCAGCAGCTTGTCCGGGGGGCATGATTCACCCCTCCACTTT
CDR3: CASSLSGGHDSPLHF

size: -
V: TRBV2
J: TRBJ1-1
D: -
DNA: TGTGCCAGCAGTAATGCAGGCGGGACTGAAGCTTTCTTT
CDR3: CASSNAGGTEAFF

size: -
V: TRBV11-2
J: TRBJ1-2
D: TRBD1
DNA: TGTGCCAGCAGGACAGGGATAGGCTACACCTTC
CDR3: CASRTGIGYTF

size: few
V: TRBV4-1
J: TRBJ1-6
D: TRBD1
DNA: TGCGCCAGCAGCCAAGAGACAGGGGGAGTAAACTCACCCCTCCACTTT
CDR3: CASSQETGGVNSPLHF

size: -
V: TRBV6-5
J: TRBJ1-1
D: -
DNA: TGTGCCAGCAGTTACTCTCAGGGCTCTGAAGCTTTCTTT
CDR3: CASSYSQGSEAFF